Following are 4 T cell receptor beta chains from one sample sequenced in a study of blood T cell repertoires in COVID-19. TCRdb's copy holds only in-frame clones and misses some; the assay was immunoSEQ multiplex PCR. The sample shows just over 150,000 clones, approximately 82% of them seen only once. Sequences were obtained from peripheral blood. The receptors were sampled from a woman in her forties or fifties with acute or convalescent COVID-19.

CDR3 loop: CATSRDPGGPGTEAFF. DNA for the CDR3: TGTGCCACCAGCAGAGATCCGGGAGGTCCGGGTACTGAAGCTTTCTTT. The genes are TRBV15 and TRBJ1-1; D unresolved. Trimming took off 0 bases at V and 5 bases at J, with 16 bases between the two ends. This CDR3 has 16 amino acids. Germline-derived CDR1 and CDR2 are LNHNV and YYDKDF (reference sequence).

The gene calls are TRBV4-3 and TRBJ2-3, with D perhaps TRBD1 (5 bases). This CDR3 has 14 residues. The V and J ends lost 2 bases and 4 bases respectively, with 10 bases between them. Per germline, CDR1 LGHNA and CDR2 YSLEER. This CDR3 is CASSQIGAPDTQYF. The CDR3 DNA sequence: TGCGCCAGCAGCCAAATTGGGGCACCAGATACGCAGTATTTT.

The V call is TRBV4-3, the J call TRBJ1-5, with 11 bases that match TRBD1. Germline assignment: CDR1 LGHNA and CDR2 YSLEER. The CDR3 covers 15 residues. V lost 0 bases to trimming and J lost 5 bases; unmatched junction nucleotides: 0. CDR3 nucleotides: TGCGCCAGCAGCCAAGAGGGACAGGGGGATCAGCCCCAGCATTTT. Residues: CASSQEGQGDQPQHF.

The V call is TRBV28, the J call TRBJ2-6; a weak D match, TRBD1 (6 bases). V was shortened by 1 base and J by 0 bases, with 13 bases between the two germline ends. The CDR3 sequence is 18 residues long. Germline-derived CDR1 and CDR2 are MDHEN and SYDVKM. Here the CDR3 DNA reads TGTGCCAGCAGTTTATCAGGACAGTTTTCCTCTGGGGCCAACGTCCTGACTTTC. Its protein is CASSLSGQFSSGANVLTF.